This T cell receptor beta chain emerged from a study of T cell responses to AZD1222 COVID-19 vaccine. Study observations and caveats: Variant regions that are unmutated are reportedly the target of nearly half of spike-specific TCRs. Females made up more of the donors, who were largely white British, and clonal diversity may have come out too low.

From germline, CDR1 is SNHLY and CDR2 FYNNEI. The CDR3 loop spans 11 amino acids. V was cut by 6 bases and J by 7 bases, with 10 bases left in between. This clone appeared once. The target antigen is unknown. Method: immunoSEQ multiplex PCR; TCRdb's copy keeps in-frame clones and lacks some. The sample records 26,000 or so clones, about 90% being singletons. This chain connects TRBV2 to TRBJ2-7; unclear D gene. This TCR came from an adult who received the AZD1222 COVID-19 vaccine. The input for sequencing was peripheral blood, taken 28 days after the second AZD1222 dose. The CDR3 coding sequence is TGTGCCAGCAGAACTGCGTTGGAGCAGTACTTC. This encodes CASRTALEQYF.